A selection of T cell receptor beta chains follows, all from one sample in a study of cytomegalovirus exposure and HLA in healthy donors. Here immunoSEQ multiplex PCR was the method, and the copy in TCRdb shows in-frame clones only, minus some. The data hold approximately 200,000 clones, with roughly 79% observed a single time. The sample comprised PBMCs. Receptors originate from a man aged 30-40 years in good health and CMV-seronegative. The CDR3 runs from the conserved cysteine through the conserved F or W.

TRBV5-1	TRBJ2-2	CASSGDSADGELFF
TRBV5-1	TRBJ2-7	CASSFPTTGGSYEQYF
TRBV28	TRBJ2-1	CASSLAGGPLNEQFF
TRBV6-1	TRBJ2-1	CASSGTSGTGGGLNEQFF
TRBV4-1	TRBJ2-1	CASSQYSGSLEQFF
TRBV6-5	TRBJ2-1	CASSFYRTGDNEQFF
TRBV30	TRBJ1-1	CAWTRGTVAEAFF
TRBV19	TRBJ1-5	CASSDGKPRNQPQHF
TRBV5-1	TRBJ1-2	CASSLSRDSIYGYTF
TRBV6-5	TRBJ1-6	CASSYNQGGNSPLHF
TRBV30	TRBJ1-6	CAWTLSDRVSPLHF
TRBV5-1	TRBJ2-5	CASSFMLRETQYF
TRBV6-1	TRBJ2-3	CASSRDGVDTDTQYF
TRBV5-1	TRBJ1-5	CASSPGSNSNQPQHF
TRBV18	TRBJ2-2	CASSPLAPGETGELFF
TRBV11-2	TRBJ2-7	CASSFERTDRGNREQYF
TRBV25-1	TRBJ2-5	CASSAGGRGRGQETQYF
TRBV29-1	TRBJ2-7	CSVGQGAEQYF
TRBV10-3	TRBJ1-5	CAIRDRDSDNQPQHF
TRBV6-4	TRBJ2-1	CASSASSYNEQFF
TRBV7-9	TRBJ2-3	CASSRDTTDTQYF
TRBV19	TRBJ2-7	CASRPRYGSYEQYF
TRBV19	TRBJ1-1	CASSTTTRDRVRNTEAFF
TRBV2	TRBJ1-4	CASRVKTGGEEKLFF
TRBV27	TRBJ2-7	CASSPAYEQYF
TRBV10-2	TRBJ2-3	CASSEPGTSGTDTQYF
TRBV6-1	TRBJ2-7	CASSDHYEQYF
TRBV5-1	TRBJ2-1	CASSFQSYNEQFF
TRBV12-2	TRBJ2-3	CASRLAGVDTQYF
TRBV5-6	TRBJ1-2	CASSFGPPGNTF
TRBV10-3	TRBJ2-3	CAIRSVSTDTQYF
TRBV28	TRBJ1-1	CASSLGSLQSMNTEAFF
TRBV5-1	TRBJ2-3	CASSQWTGGTDTQYF
TRBV7-3	TRBJ2-2	CASSLRPSGKYTGELFF
TRBV4-2	TRBJ2-7	CASSQDESYLSGYEQYF
TRBV1	TRBJ1-2	CTSSQDRDTYYGYTF
TRBV5-4	TRBJ2-1	CASSSQASGSYNEQFF
TRBV2	TRBJ2-7	CASSERSGGAYEQYF
TRBV6-1	TRBJ2-1	CASSELTPGLAYNEQFF
TRBV5-6	TRBJ1-5	CASSKNRGIGAQPQHF
TRBV7-2	TRBJ2-5	CASSLDWAKTQYF
TRBV29-1	TRBJ1-5	CSVEDGRGGSQPQHF
TRBV27	TRBJ2-7	CASSLLDTPEQYF
TRBV4-1	TRBJ2-7	CASSSRGGEGRSYEQYF
TRBV10-2	TRBJ2-3	CASSVAELSLWWF
TRBV18	TRBJ2-7	CASSPPSDSYEQYF
TRBV29-1	TRBJ1-1	CSVEGPGASTTEAFF
TRBV28	TRBJ2-3	CASSLEGNRQYF
TRBV15	TRBJ2-7	CATSRVQTSSYEQYF
TRBV7-9	TRBJ1-1	CASSTPQEINTEAFF